This TCR beta chain emerged from a study of T cell responses to AZD1222 COVID-19 vaccine. Study-level results: It should be noted that donors were predominantly white British and more often female, and clonal diversity was possibly underestimated. Within unmutated variant regions lay the reported targets of nearly half of spike-specific TCRs. Spike-specific TCR repertoires showed rising breadth and depth after two AZD1222 doses.

The table came from immunoSEQ multiplex PCR; TCRdb's copy has only in-frame clones and leaves some out. Among fewer than 120,000 clones listed, around nine tenths were seen once. A note on this clone: Its antigen is as yet unknown.

The germline gives CDR1 LGHDT, CDR2 YNNKEL (reference sequence). Trimming removed 6 bases at V and 8 bases at J, with 22 bases between. The CDR3 length is 15 residues. This receptor was obtained from an adult who received the AZD1222 COVID-19 vaccine. The chain is built from TRBV3-1 (or the pseudogene TRBV3-2) and TRBJ1-2; D may be TRBD1 (6 bases). Sequencing used peripheral blood, obtained 28 days after the second AZD1222 dose. This chain's CDR3 is CASRYGGPQSGGYTF. The CDR3 nucleotides read TGTGCCAGCAGGTACGGGGGGCCCCAAAGTGGAGGCTACACCTTC.